The next 4 T cell receptor beta chains were all read from a single sample in a study of cytomegalovirus exposure and HLA in healthy donors. Using immunoSEQ multiplex PCR, the repertoire was profiled, and TCRdb retains in-frame clones only, with some absent. Of around 130,000 clones in the sample, more than 75% were seen once. The sample consisted of PBMCs. All receptors derive from a woman aged 30 to 39 in good health and CMV-seronegative.

The V and J genes are TRBV19 and TRBJ2-7, with D tentatively TRBD2 (6 bases). The germline V gene encodes CDR1 LNHDA and CDR2 SQIVND (reference sequence). The CDR3 has 14 amino acids. V was pared by 4 bases and J by 1 base, with 11 bases between. The CDR3 DNA reads as TGTGCCAGTAGTAACCCGGGGGATTCCTACGAGCAGTACTTC. Amino acids: CASSNPGDSYEQYF.

The chain links TRBV29-1 to TRBJ1-6; TRBD1 matches at 9 bases. The V gene end was trimmed by 7 bases and the J gene end by 8 bases; junction bases not matched to a gene: 6. This CDR3 spans 13 amino acids. Germline-derived CDR1 and CDR2 are SQVTM and ANQGSEA. CDR3 in DNA: TGCAGCGCCCAGGGACAGGGTGATTCACCCCTCCACTTT. Protein: CSAQGQGDSPLHF. Full variable domain (remainder filled in from reference TRBV29-1 and TRBJ1-6): SAVISQKPSRDICQRGTSLTIQCQVDSQVTMMFWYRQQPGQSLTLIATANQGSEATYESGFVIDKFPISRPNLTFSTLTVSNMSPEDSSIYLCSAQGQGDSPLHFGNGTRLTVT.

The chain is built from TRBV5-1 and TRBJ2-1; 7 nucleotides align to TRBD1. Germline V CDR1 and CDR2: SGHRS, YFSETQ. V lost 4 bases to trimming and J lost 3 bases; unmatched junction nucleotides: 4. The CDR3 consists of 14 residues. CDR3 sequence: CASSMRTGYNEQFF. CDR3 sequence (DNA): TGCGCCAGCAGCATGCGGACAGGCTACAATGAGCAGTTCTTC.

This clone came up once. V gene TRBV5-5 combines with J gene TRBJ2-7; 8 bases fit TRBD1. The germline CDR1 and CDR2 sequences are SGHKS and YYEKEE (reference sequence). This CDR3 contains 15 residues. Trimming at V came to 1 base and at J to 5 bases, leaving 8 bases not matched to a gene. The CDR3 region is CASSLFGQGADEQYF. Here the CDR3 DNA reads TGTGCCAGCAGCTTGTTTGGGCAGGGGGCCGACGAGCAGTACTTC.